This T cell receptor beta chain was observed in a study of memory CD4+ T cells and cytomegalovirus serostatus. Study summary: Of the healthy Belgian adults, 9 or 10 were CMV seropositive and about two dozen seronegative.

Single viable CD3+CD4+CD8-CD45RO+ cells were sorted as the memory CD4+ T cells. Positive selection with CD4 microbeads enriched total CD4+ T cells. From germline, CDR1 is SNHLY and CDR2 FYNNEI. The CDR3 is 14 residues long. Profiling relied on immunoSEQ multiplex PCR, and the TCRdb table lists in-frame clones only, not all of them. Altogether 45,000 or so clones are present, about 80% being singletons, with the ten largest covering 1% to 1.3%. The clonotype comes from an adult in good health and CMV-seronegative. The sample comprised memory CD4+ T cells from blood. This chain joins TRBV2 and TRBJ2-5; D is perhaps TRBD2 (6 bases). In DNA, the CDR3 is TGTGCTAAGCAAGTTAGCGGAGATCAAGAGACCCAGTACTTC. It codes for CAKQVSGDQETQYF.